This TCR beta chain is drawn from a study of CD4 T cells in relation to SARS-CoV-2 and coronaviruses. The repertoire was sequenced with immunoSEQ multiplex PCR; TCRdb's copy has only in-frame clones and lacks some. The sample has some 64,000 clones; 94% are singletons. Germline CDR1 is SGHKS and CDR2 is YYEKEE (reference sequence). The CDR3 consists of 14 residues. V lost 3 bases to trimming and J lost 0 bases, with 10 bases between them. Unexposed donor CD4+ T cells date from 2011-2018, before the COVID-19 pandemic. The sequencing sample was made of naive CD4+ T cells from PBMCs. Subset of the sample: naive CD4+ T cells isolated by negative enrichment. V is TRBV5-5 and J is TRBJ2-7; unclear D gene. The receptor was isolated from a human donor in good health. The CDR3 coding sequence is TGTGCCAGCAGCTCGACGAGGAACTCCTACGAGCAGTACTTC. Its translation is CASSSTRNSYEQYF.